This T cell receptor beta chain was found in a study of pediatric ulcerative colitis. Study results and caveats: Ulcerative colitis patients shared more blood-rectal clones than controls. Rectal repertoires separated controls, mild-moderate and acute severe colitis.

TCRdb's copy holds only in-frame clones and misses some; the assay was immunoSEQ multiplex PCR. The sample shows around 37,000 clones, roughly four fifths of them seen only once. The rectum was sampled with one to two pinch biopsies at colonoscopy. In regard to this clone: The antigen remains unidentified.

The CDR3 sequence is 16 residues long. The germline V gene has CDR1 SEHNR and CDR2 FQNEAQ (reference sequence). Trimming removed 5 bases at V and 2 bases at J, with 17 bases between. The receptor was isolated from a boy between 10 and 17 years old with severe ulcerative colitis. Sequenced: gut tissue. V usage is TRBV7-9 and J usage is TRBJ2-3; possibly TRBD2 for D (6 bases). The CDR3 is CASSRLVGGLTDTQYF. The CDR3 nucleotides read TGTGCCAGCAGCCGTCTAGTGGGGGGTCTCACAGATACGCAGTATTTT. Looking up the rest from reference TRBV7-9 and TRBJ2-3 gives the full variable domain: DTGVSQNPRHKITKRGQNVTFRCDPISEHNRLYWYRQTLGQGPEFLTYFQNEAQLEKSRLLSDRFSAERPKGSFSTLEIQRTEQGDSAMYLCASSRLVGGLTDTQYFGPGTRLTVL.